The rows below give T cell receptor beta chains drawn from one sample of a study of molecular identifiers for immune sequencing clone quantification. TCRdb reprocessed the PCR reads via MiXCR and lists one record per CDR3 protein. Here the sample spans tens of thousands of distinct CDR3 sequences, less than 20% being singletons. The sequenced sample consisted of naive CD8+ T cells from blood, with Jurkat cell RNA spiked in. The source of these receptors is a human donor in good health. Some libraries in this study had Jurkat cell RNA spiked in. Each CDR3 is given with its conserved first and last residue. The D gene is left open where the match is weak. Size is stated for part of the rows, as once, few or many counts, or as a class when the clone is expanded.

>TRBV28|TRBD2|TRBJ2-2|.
CASSFLSSGSPGELFF
TGTGCCAGCAGTTTTTTATCTAGCGGGAGCCCCGGGGAGCTGTTTTTT
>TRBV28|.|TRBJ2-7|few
CASSLSPRLYEQYF
TGTGCCAGCAGTTTAAGCCCCCGGCTCTACGAGCAGTACTTC
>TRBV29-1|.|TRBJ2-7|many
CSVELRTNYEQYF
TGCAGCGTTGAACTTCGGACCAACTACGAGCAGTACTTC
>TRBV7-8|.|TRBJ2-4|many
CASSPLRALAKNIQYF
TGTGCCAGCAGCCCCCTCCGGGCTCTAGCCAAAAACATTCAGTACTTC
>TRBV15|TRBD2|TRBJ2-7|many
CATSRDLAGVPLEQYF
TGTGCCACCAGCAGAGATCTCGCGGGGGTACCTCTCGAGCAGTACTTC
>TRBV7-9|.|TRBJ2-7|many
CASSPRRGPERDEQYF
TGTGCCAGCAGCCCCCGGAGGGGGCCCGAGAGGGACGAGCAGTACTTC
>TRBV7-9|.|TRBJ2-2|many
CASSLFSTGELFF
TGTGCCAGCAGCTTATTTTCCACCGGGGAGCTGTTTTTT
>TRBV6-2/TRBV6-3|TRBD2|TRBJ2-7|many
CASSYSRAGARSSYEQYF
TGTGCCAGCAGTTACTCGAGGGCGGGAGCCCGAAGCTCCTACGAGCAGTACTTC
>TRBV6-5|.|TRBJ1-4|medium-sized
CASSLIGANEKLFF
TGTGCCAGCAGTTTGATAGGGGCGAATGAAAAACTGTTTTTT
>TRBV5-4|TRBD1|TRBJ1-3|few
CASSFGTGTNTIYF
TGTGCCAGCAGCTTCGGGACAGGGACAAACACCATATATTTT
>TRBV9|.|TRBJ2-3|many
CASSVESHYTDTQYF
TGTGCCAGCAGCGTAGAGAGTCATTACACAGATACGCAGTATTTT
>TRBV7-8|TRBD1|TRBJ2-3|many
CASTRTGYSDTQYF
TGTGCCAGCACGCGGACAGGGTACTCAGATACGCAGTATTTT
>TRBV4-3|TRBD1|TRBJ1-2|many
CASSQGQGSDGYTF
TGCGCCAGCAGCCAAGGACAGGGCTCGGATGGCTACACCTTC
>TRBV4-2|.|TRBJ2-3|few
CASSQYPQGTDTQYF
TGTGCCAGCAGCCAGTATCCCCAGGGGACAGATACGCAGTATTTT
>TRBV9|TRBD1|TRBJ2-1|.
CPSSVSQGADEQFF
TGTCCCAGCAGCGTTAGCCAGGGGGCTGATGAGCAGTTCTTC
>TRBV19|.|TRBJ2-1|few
CASSTTGTPHNEQFF
TGTGCCAGTAGTACGACGGGGACTCCCCATAATGAGCAGTTCTTC
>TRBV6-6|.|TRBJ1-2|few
CASSYAQEINYGYTF
TGTGCCAGCAGTTACGCCCAGGAGATCAACTATGGCTACACCTTC
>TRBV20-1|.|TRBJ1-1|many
CSAWLLGEAFF
TGCAGTGCCTGGCTACTGGGCGAAGCTTTCTTT
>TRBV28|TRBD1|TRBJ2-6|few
CASSSTFRDRGLLSGANVLTF
TGTGCCAGCAGTTCGACCTTCCGGGACAGGGGTCTTCTTTCTGGGGCCAACGTCCTGACTTTC
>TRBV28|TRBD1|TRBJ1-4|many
CASSFPTGAAMETNEKLFF
TGTGCCAGCAGTTTCCCAACAGGGGCCGCCATGGAAACTAATGAAAAACTGTTTTTT
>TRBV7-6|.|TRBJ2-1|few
CASTLGGRDREQFF
TGTGCCAGCACCCTAGGGGGGCGGGATAGAGAGCAGTTCTTC
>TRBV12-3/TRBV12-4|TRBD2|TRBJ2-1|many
CASSTTSGSVEQFF
TGTGCCAGCTCGACAACTAGCGGGAGTGTTGAGCAGTTCTTC
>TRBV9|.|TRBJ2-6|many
CASSSRRQGKDSGANVLTF
TGTGCCAGCAGCTCACGCCGGCAGGGTAAAGACTCTGGGGCCAACGTCCTGACTTTC
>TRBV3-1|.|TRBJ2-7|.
CASSRADGLSAYEQYF
TGTGCCAGCAGCCGAGCCGACGGACTTTCGGCCTACGAGCAGTACTTC
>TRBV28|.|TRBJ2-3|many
CASSFWGTTDTQYF
TGTGCCAGCAGTTTTTGGGGAACCACAGATACGCAGTATTTT
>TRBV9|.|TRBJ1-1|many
CASSVGDYTEAFF
TGTGCCAGCAGCGTAGGTGACTACACTGAAGCTTTCTTT